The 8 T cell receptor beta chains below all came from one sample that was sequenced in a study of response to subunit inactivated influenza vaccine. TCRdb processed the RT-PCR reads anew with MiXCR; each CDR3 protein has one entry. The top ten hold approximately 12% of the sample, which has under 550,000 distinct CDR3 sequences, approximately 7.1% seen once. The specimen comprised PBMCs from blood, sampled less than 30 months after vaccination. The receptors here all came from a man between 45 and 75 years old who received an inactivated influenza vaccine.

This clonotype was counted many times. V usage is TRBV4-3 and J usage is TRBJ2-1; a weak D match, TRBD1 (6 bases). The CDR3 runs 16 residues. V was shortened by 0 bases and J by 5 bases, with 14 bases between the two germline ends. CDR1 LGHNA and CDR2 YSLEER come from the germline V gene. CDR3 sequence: CASSQDLGALDNEQFF. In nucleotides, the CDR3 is TGCGCCAGCAGCCAAGATTTGGGGGCGTTAGACAATGAGCAGTTCTTC.

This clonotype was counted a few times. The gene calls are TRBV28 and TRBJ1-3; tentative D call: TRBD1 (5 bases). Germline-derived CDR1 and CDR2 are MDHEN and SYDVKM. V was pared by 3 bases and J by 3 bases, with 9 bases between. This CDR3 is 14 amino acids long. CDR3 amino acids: CASSFRGGGNTIYF. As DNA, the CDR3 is TGTGCCAGCAGTTTCCGGGGGGGTGGAAACACCATATATTTT.

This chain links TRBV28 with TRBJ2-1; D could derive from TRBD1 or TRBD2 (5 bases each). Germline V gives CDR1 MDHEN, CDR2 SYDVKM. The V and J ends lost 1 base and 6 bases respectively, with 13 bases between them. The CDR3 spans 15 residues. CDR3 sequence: CASSLSGPQSNEQFF. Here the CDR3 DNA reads TGTGCCAGCAGTTTATCGGGACCACAGAGCAATGAGCAGTTCTTC.

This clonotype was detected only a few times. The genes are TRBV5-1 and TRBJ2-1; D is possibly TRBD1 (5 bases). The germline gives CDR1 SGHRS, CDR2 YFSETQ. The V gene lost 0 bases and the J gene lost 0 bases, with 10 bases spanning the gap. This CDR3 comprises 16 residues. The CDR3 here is CASSLVGASSYNEQFF. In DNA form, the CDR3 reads TGCGCCAGCAGCTTGGTTGGGGCAAGCTCCTACAATGAGCAGTTCTTC.

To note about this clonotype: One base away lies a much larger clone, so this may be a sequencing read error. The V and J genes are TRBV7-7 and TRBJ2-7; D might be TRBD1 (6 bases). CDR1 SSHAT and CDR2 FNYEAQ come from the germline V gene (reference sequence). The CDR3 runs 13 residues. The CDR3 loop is CASSLAQGGEQYF. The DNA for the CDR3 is TGTGCTAGCAGCTTAGCACAGGGTGGCGAGCAGTACTTC.

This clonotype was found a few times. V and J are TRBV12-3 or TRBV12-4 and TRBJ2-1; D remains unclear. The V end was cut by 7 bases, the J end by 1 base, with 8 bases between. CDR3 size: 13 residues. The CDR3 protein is CASTSESYNEQFF. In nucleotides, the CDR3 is TGTGCCAGCACGAGCGAGTCCTACAATGAGCAGTTCTTC.

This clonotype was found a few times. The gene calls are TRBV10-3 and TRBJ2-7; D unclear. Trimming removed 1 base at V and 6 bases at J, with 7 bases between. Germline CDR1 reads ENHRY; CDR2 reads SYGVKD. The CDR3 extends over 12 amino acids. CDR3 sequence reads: CAISEYGGEQYF. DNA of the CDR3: TGTGCCATCAGTGAGTATGGTGGCGAGCAGTACTTC.

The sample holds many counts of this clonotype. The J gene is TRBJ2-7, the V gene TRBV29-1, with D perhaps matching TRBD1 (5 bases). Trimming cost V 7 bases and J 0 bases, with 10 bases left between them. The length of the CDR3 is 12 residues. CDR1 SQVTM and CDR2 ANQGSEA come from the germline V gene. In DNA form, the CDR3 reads TGCAGCGCTAGACAGACCTCCTACGAGCAGTACTTC. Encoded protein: CSARQTSYEQYF.